These 31 T cell receptor beta chains share one sample of origin, sequenced in a study of T cell repertoires in aging, cancer and after chemotherapy. Rearranged V-D-J TRB sequences were amplified with a mixed TRB-A/B primer pool. A single record per CDR3 protein comes from TCRdb applying MiXCR to the multiplex PCR reads. Among approximately 10,000 distinct CDR3 sequences listed, roughly two fifths were seen once. Amplification of TCR beta used genomic DNA extracted from peripheral blood. Material for sequencing was blood. The receptors were gathered from a human donor in good health.

This chain joins TRBV21-1 and TRBJ1-5. TRBV21-1 is given as a pseudogene. This CDR3 contains 15 residues. The CDR3 reads CASSESALSNQPQHF. The CDR3 nucleotides are TGTGCCAGCAGCGAATCGGCACTTAGCAATCAGCCCCAGCATTTT.

This chain uses TRBV7-2 with TRBJ1-4, with a tentative D call TRBD1 (5 bases). CDR1 SGHTA and CDR2 FQGNSA come from the germline V gene. The CDR3 has 14 residues. The germline V and J ends were trimmed by 7 bases and 2 bases, with 11 bases remaining between them. The CDR3 is CASTEWGTNEKLFF. CDR3 sequence (DNA): TGTGCCAGCACCGAATGGGGGACTAATGAAAAACTGTTTTTT.

This clonotype has only one observation. This sequence joins TRBV27 and TRBJ1-2; perhaps TRBD1 as D (6 bases). The CDR3 spans 14 residues. In germline, CDR1 is MNHEY, CDR2 SMNVEV (reference sequence). V was pared by 5 bases and J by 5 bases, with 15 bases between. The CDR3 DNA reads as TGTGCCAGCAGTCCCCAGGGGAGTTATTATGGCTACACCTTC. It specifies CASSPQGSYYGYTF.

The rearrangement uses TRBV30 and TRBJ1-3; tentative D call: TRBD1 (5 bases). Trimming shortened V by 4 bases and J by 1 base, and 11 bases separated the two germline ends. This CDR3 comprises 14 residues. Germline CDR1 GTSNPN, CDR2 SVGIG (reference sequence). In nucleotides, the CDR3 is TGTGCCTGGACCCCGGGGCCTTCTGGAAACACCATATATTTT. Translated: CAWTPGPSGNTIYF.

CDR3 DNA sequence: TGTGCCAGCAGTGAAGCGCTTCGTGGAGGGATACATGAGCAGTTCTTC. Translating it yields CASSEALRGGIHEQFF. This chain links TRBV6-4 with TRBJ2-1; a weak D match, TRBD2 (6 bases). The V gene's germline CDR1 is MRHNA and CDR2 SNTAGT. The V end lost 3 bases, the J end lost 8 bases, and 20 bases lay between the germline ends. The CDR3 length is 16 residues.

Only one count was recorded for this clonotype. At one end, the junction sequence differs from germline, possibly due to a read error. This rearrangement joins TRBV28 to TRBJ1-4; 8 nucleotides match TRBD1. Germline V gives CDR1 MDHEN, CDR2 SYDVKM. The CDR3 extends over 15 amino acids. CDR3 sequence: CASRLSTGGGEKLFF. The DNA of the CDR3 is TGTGCCAGCAGATTATCAACAGGGGGAGGCGAAAAACTGTTTTTT.

The genes are TRBV19 and TRBJ1-6, with TRBD1 as a possible D gene (6 bases). CDR3 length equals 16 residues. Germline CDR1 LNHDA, CDR2 SQIVND (reference sequence). V was clipped by 5 bases and J by 0 bases, with 11 bases between them. CDR3: CASSPQGSSYNSPLHF. CDR3 nucleotide sequence: TGTGCCAGTAGTCCACAGGGAAGCTCCTATAATTCACCCCTCCACTTT.

This clonotype was counted only a few times. The chain links TRBV24-1 to TRBJ1-1; the D is unclear. Germline CDR1 is KGHDR and CDR2 is SFDVKD. The V end lost 9 bases, the J end lost 0 bases, and 10 bases lay between the germline ends. CDR3 length: 13 residues. CDR3 in amino acids: CATAAGLNTEAFF. CDR3 coding DNA: TGTGCCACCGCTGCCGGATTGAACACTGAAGCTTTCTTT.

The rearrangement uses TRBV5-5 and TRBJ1-1; perhaps TRBD1 as D (6 bases). CDR3 length equals 13 residues. Germline assignment: CDR1 SGHKS and CDR2 YYEKEE (reference sequence). The germline V and J ends were trimmed by 2 bases and 1 base, with 6 bases remaining between them. This chain's CDR3 is CASSFRGNTEAFF. In DNA form, the CDR3 reads TGTGCCAGCAGCTTCAGGGGGAACACTGAAGCTTTCTTT. The full variable domain, rest sourced from reference TRBV5-5 and TRBJ1-1, is DAGVTQSPTHLIKTRGQQVTLRCSPISGHKSVSWYQQVLGQGPQFIFQYYEKEERGRGNFPDRFSARQFPNYSSELNVNALLLGDSALYLCASSFRGNTEAFFGQGTRLTVV.

The chain carries TRBV18 and TRBJ2-7; no clear D. Germline V lookup: CDR1 KGHSH, CDR2 LQKENI. V was trimmed by 2 bases and J by 5 bases, leaving 7 bases between them. CDR3 length equals 12 residues. CDR3 protein: CASSPGLNEQYF. The CDR3 coding sequence is TGTGCCAGCTCACCAGGCCTTAACGAGCAGTACTTC.

This chain joins TRBV20-1 and TRBJ2-1; 9 positions agree with TRBD2. The CDR3 contains 14 residues. In germline, CDR1 is DFQATT, CDR2 SNEGSKA (reference sequence). After removal of 6 bases from V and 8 bases from J, the junction contained 11 bases not matched to a gene. In DNA form, the CDR3 reads TGCAGTGCCGCGGGGGGACTAGCTCTCGATGAGCAGTTCTTC. Translation gives CSAAGGLALDEQFF.

This clonotype has a handful of counts. The germline gene is not matched at one end of the junction; a read error may be the cause. The rearrangement links TRBV7-3 to TRBJ2-5, with D tentatively TRBD2 (5 bases). Per the germline V gene, CDR1 is SGHTA and CDR2 is FQGTGA. The CDR3 loop spans 13 amino acids. The CDR3 reads CASSLTGWETQYF. CDR3 in DNA: TGTGCCAGCAGCCTAACGGGGTGGGAGACCCAGTACTTC.

This clonotype has a handful of counts. V gene TRBV28 combines with J gene TRBJ2-7, with no clear D. The CDR3 is 13 amino acids. V lost 9 bases to trimming and J lost 3 bases, with 15 bases between them. The V gene's germline CDR1 is MDHEN and CDR2 SYDVKM. The CDR3 DNA reads as TGTGCCAGTACCAGAATGGGCGGCTACGAGCAGTACTTC. Amino acid sequence: CASTRMGGYEQYF.

The chain joins TRBV4-2 to TRBJ1-3; D possibly corresponds to TRBD1 (5 bases). In germline, CDR1 is LGHNA, CDR2 YNFKEQ. The CDR3 runs 16 residues. V gave up 1 base and J gave up 2 bases, with 12 bases separating them. The CDR3 is CASSQGEGFTGNTIYF. CDR3 sequence (DNA): TGTGCCAGCAGCCAAGGTGAGGGGTTCACTGGAAACACCATATATTTT.

About this clonotype itself: The junction departs from the called germline gene at one end, perhaps through a read error. V gene TRBV7-3 combines with J gene TRBJ1-1; D gene ambiguous. The CDR3 is 14 residues long. CDR1 and CDR2 from the germline V gene are SGHTA and FQGTGA. CDR3 DNA: TGTGCCAGCAGCCTAACACCTTCCTACACTGAAGCTTTCTTT. Residues: CASSLTPSYTEAFF.

The rearrangement joins TRBV12-3 or TRBV12-4 to TRBJ1-6; TRBD1 agrees at 11 bases. The CDR3 is 15 residues long. Trimming at V came to 6 bases and at J to 7 bases, leaving 5 bases not matched to a gene. The CDR3 loop reads CASREGQGGNSPLHF. DNA of the CDR3: TGTGCCAGCAGAGAGGGACAGGGGGGCAATTCACCCCTCCACTTT.

This chain connects TRBV6-1 to TRBJ2-7; D could derive from TRBD1 or TRBD2 (5 bases each). The CDR3 is made up of 14 amino acids. V lost 7 bases and J 5 bases, leaving 18 bases between the germline ends. Germline assignment: CDR1 MNHNS and CDR2 SASEGT. CDR3 region: CASIKTDGANEQYF. DNA of the CDR3: TGTGCCAGCATAAAAACCGACGGGGCTAACGAGCAGTACTTC.

Only a few counts were recorded for this clonotype. The genes are TRBV27 and TRBJ2-3; maybe TRBD1 (6 bases). The V and J ends lost 5 bases and 0 bases respectively, with 15 bases between them. Germline lookup yields CDR1 MNHEY and CDR2 SMNVEV (reference sequence). The CDR3 has 16 residues. CDR3: CASSITGTTSTDTQYF. As DNA, the CDR3 is TGTGCCAGCAGTATCACCGGGACAACTAGCACAGATACGCAGTATTTT.

The chain employs TRBV20-1 and TRBJ1-6; TRBD1 matches at 7 bases. The CDR3 runs to 12 residues. The V and J ends lost 5 bases and 14 bases, in that order; junction bases with no gene match: 9. From germline, CDR1 is DFQATT and CDR2 SNEGSKA (reference sequence). The CDR3: CSARPTGQSLHF. In DNA form, the CDR3 reads TGCAGTGCTCGCCCGACAGGGCAATCCCTCCACTTT.

This clonotype occurred a few times. The V and J genes are TRBV10-3 and TRBJ1-2; D perhaps matches TRBD1 (6 bases). V shed 2 bases and J shed 8 bases, with 6 bases lying between them. Germline lookup yields CDR1 ENHRY and CDR2 SYGVKD. This CDR3 is built from 11 residues. The CDR3 region is CAISEGGGYTF. CDR3 coding DNA: TGTGCCATCAGTGAGGGGGGCGGCTACACCTTC.

This clonotype was seen once. The chain recombines TRBV11-3 with TRBJ2-5; 9 bases map to TRBD2. The V and J ends lost 5 bases and 2 bases, in that order; junction bases with no gene match: 3. There are 14 residues in the CDR3. In germline, CDR1 is SGHNT, CDR2 YENEEA. The CDR3 sequence: CASSPSGKQETQYF. The CDR3 DNA sequence: TGTGCCAGCAGCCCTAGCGGGAAACAAGAGACCCAGTACTTC.

Only a few counts were recorded for this clonotype. The genes are TRBV12-3 or TRBV12-4 and TRBJ2-7; perhaps TRBD1 as D (6 bases). Trimming left V 5 bases short and J 3 bases short, with 14 bases between. CDR3 length: 14 amino acids. The CDR3 bases are TGTGCCAGCAGTCCCTCCGACAGGTTCTACGAGCAGTACTTC. Protein sequence: CASSPSDRFYEQYF.

The chain uses TRBV24-1 and TRBJ2-1, with D perhaps matching TRBD2 (6 bases). V lost 3 bases and J lost 4, with 15 bases in between. The CDR3 is 16 residues long. Germline loops: CDR1 KGHDR, CDR2 SFDVKD. CDR3 sequence reads: CATSDPRAGTYNEQFF. The CDR3 DNA sequence: TGTGCCACCAGTGATCCCAGGGCGGGAACGTACAATGAGCAGTTCTTC.

As DNA, the CDR3 is TGTGCCAGCAGAATCCGGGACGGTATTAATGAGCAGTTCTTC. Its protein is CASRIRDGINEQFF. The chain joins TRBV7-2 to TRBJ2-1; D may correspond to TRBD1 or TRBD2 (5 bases each). The germline CDR1 and CDR2 sequences are SGHTA and FQGNSA. The V end was cut by 6 bases, the J end by 7 bases, with 16 bases between. This CDR3 is built from 14 residues.

Only one count was recorded for this clonotype. The chain joins TRBV29-1 to TRBJ1-1, with a possible D match to TRBD1 (6 bases). The CDR3 consists of 15 residues. V was pared by 0 bases and J by 4 bases, with 15 bases between. From germline, CDR1 is SQVTM and CDR2 ANQGSEA. The CDR3 DNA is TGCAGCGTTGAAGATCGTTTCGGGGGGCCCACTGAAGCTTTCTTT. Protein: CSVEDRFGGPTEAFF.

The chain combines TRBV6-5 with TRBJ1-3; D is perhaps TRBD1 (6 bases). The V gene's germline CDR1 is MNHEY and CDR2 SVGAGI. This CDR3 is built from 17 residues. The V end lost 5 bases, the J end lost 1 base, and 18 bases lay between the germline ends. Here the CDR3 reads CASSLGAARLSGNTIYF. CDR3 coding DNA: TGTGCCAGCAGTCTGGGGGCGGCAAGATTATCTGGAAACACCATATATTTT.

CDR3 protein: CALSENTGELFF. The CDR3 DNA follows: TGTGCCTTGTCCGAGAACACCGGGGAGCTGTTTTTT. The chain employs TRBV5-6 and TRBJ2-2, with D unresolved. The length of the CDR3 is 12 residues. V lost 10 bases to trimming and J lost 1 base, with 8 bases between them. CDR1 is SGHDT, CDR2 YYEEEE, per germline.

This chain joins TRBV12-3 or TRBV12-4 and TRBJ1-3, with D possibly being TRBD1 (6 bases). V was clipped by 6 bases and J by 13 bases, with 19 bases between them. There are 13 residues in the CDR3. The CDR3 loop is CASSFYGGPDIYF. CDR3 nucleotide sequence: TGTGCCAGCAGCTTTTATGGGGGGCCGGATATATATTTT.

The chain couples TRBV7-9 to TRBJ2-1; 16 nucleotides line up with TRBD2. CDR3 length: 17 amino acids. J gave up 7 bases and V 1 base, and 4 bases lay outside the gene matches. The germline CDR1 and CDR2 sequences are SEHNR and FQNEAQ (reference sequence). The CDR3 sequence: CASSLGGLAGGRNEQFF. In DNA form, the CDR3 reads TGTGCCAGCAGCTTAGGGGGACTAGCGGGAGGGCGTAATGAGCAGTTCTTC.

This chain uses TRBV20-1 with TRBJ2-7, with TRBD2 matching 10 bases. Per the germline V gene, CDR1 is DFQATT and CDR2 is SNEGSKA (reference sequence). The V gene end was trimmed by 6 bases and the J gene end by 5 bases; junction bases not matched to a gene: 10. This CDR3 contains 14 residues. CDR3 residues: CSAPFLAGGHEQYF. The CDR3 DNA follows: TGCAGTGCCCCCTTTTTAGCGGGAGGCCACGAGCAGTACTTC.

This clonotype was detected only a few times. The chain has TRBV30 and TRBJ2-2, with a tentative D call TRBD1 (5 bases). V was cut by 4 bases and J by 2 bases, with 14 bases left in between. From germline, CDR1 is GTSNPN and CDR2 SVGIG (reference sequence). The CDR3 length is 15 residues. The CDR3 DNA follows: TGTGCCTGGACAAAGGGGAACCTTAACACCGGGGAGCTGTTTTTT. It translates to CAWTKGNLNTGELFF.